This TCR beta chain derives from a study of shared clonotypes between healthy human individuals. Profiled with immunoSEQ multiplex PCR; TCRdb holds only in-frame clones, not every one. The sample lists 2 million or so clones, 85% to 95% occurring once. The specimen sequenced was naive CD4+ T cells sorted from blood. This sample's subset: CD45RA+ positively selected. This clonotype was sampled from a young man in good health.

CDR3 loop: CASCSGLGTEAFF. CDR3 nucleotide sequence: TGTGCCAGCTGTTCCGGCCTAGGGACTGAAGCTTTCTTT. The chain uses TRBV6-5 and TRBJ1-1; D call uncertain. The CDR3 is 13 amino acids. Trimming removed 8 bases at V and 5 bases at J, with 15 bases between. Germline CDR1 is MNHEY and CDR2 is SVGAGI.